This T cell receptor (beta chain) stems from a study of T cell changes during pregnancy in multiple sclerosis. J was trimmed by 7 bases and V by 3 bases; bases with no gene match: 4. Germline lookup yields CDR1 SGHRS and CDR2 YFSETQ. The CDR3 has 15 residues. Clones were read by immunoSEQ multiplex PCR, and TCRdb kept only the in-frame ones, dropping some. The repertoire has more than 55,000 clones, roughly nine tenths of them found once; the top ten carry approximately 1.1%. This clonotype was sampled from a female donor with multiple sclerosis, enrolled in a pregnancy study. The J gene is TRBJ2-1, the V gene TRBV5-1, with 13 bases identical to TRBD2. The sample consisted of peripheral blood, taken in the third trimester of pregnancy. CDR3 amino acids: CASSSGTSGTNEQFF. DNA of the CDR3: TGCGCCAGCAGCTCCGGGACTAGCGGGACAAATGAGCAGTTCTTC. The variable domain in full, with the rest retrieved from reference TRBV5-1 and TRBJ2-1, is KAGVTQTPRYLIKTRGQQVTLSCSPISGHRSVSWYQQTPGQGLQFLFEYFSETQRNKGNFPGRFSGRQFSNSRSEMNVSTLELGDSALYLCASSSGTSGTNEQFFGPGTRLTVL.